The 2 T cell receptor beta chains given below trace back to one sample, sequenced in a study of breast tumors, draining lymph nodes, adjacent tissues. One entry per CDR3 protein results from TCRdb running MiXCR on the multiplex PCR reads. This sample has about 7,600 distinct CDR3 sequences, with around 74% found just once. The sequenced material came from tumor-adjacent breast tissue. All receptors come from a female donor with breast cancer. Some clones in this sample may be carry-over from other donors' samples.

The gene calls are TRBV7-2 and TRBJ2-3; 8 nucleotides line up with TRBD2. After removal of 7 bases from V and 5 bases from J, the junction contained 5 bases not matched to a gene. Germline-derived CDR1 and CDR2 are SGHTA and FQGNSA. The CDR3 is 13 amino acids. CDR3 nucleotide sequence: TGTGCCAGCAACTCGGGGGGGGAAGATACGCAGTATTTT. Encoded protein: CASNSGGEDTQYF.

The chain uses TRBV4-1 and TRBJ2-3; either TRBD1 or TRBD2 may fit D (6 bases each). The germline CDR1 and CDR2 sequences are MGHRA and YSYEKL. The length of the CDR3 is 16 residues. Trimming took off 1 base at V and 6 bases at J, with 17 bases between the two ends. For the CDR3, the DNA is TGCGCCAGCAGCCAAGGTGCGACGGGGGCAAAGGATACGCAGTATTTT. Translated, it gives CASSQGATGAKDTQYF.